Sequencing of this T cell receptor beta chain was carried out in a study of blood T cell repertoires in COVID-19. Study information: Whether acute or convalescent, the COVID-19 samples came from the United States, Italy and Spain. T cells, B-cell-depleted T cells, or PBMCs provided the cDNA or gDNA that served as material.

Germline CDR1 reads SGHRS; CDR2 reads YFSETQ. The CDR3 covers 16 residues. The V and J ends lost 1 base and 0 bases, in that order; junction bases with no gene match: 5. In Seattle, patients joined the study during active infection and were tracked longitudinally. The table lists this clone with a few counts. As handled by the study authors: Amplified reference gene primers provided the basis for estimating nucleated cell counts. Libraries were prepared by immunoSEQ multiplex PCR; TCRdb keeps only in-frame clonotypes and omits some of them. For V, J and clone size, that table is used; D and trimming come from the DNA. The repertoire has roughly 150,000 clones, around 81% of them found once; the top ten carry about 8.8%.

The rearrangement uses TRBV5-1 and TRBJ2-3, with TRBD2 identical over 7 bases. The sample was peripheral blood. The receptor was isolated from a woman aged 80 or older with COVID-19, enrolled during active disease. This CDR3 is CASSLNGEGSTDTQYF. CDR3 coding DNA: TGCGCCAGCAGCTTGAACGGGGAGGGTAGCACAGATACGCAGTATTTT.